These T cell receptor beta chains were read from a single sample in a study of T cells in localized non-small cell lung cancer. Produced via immunoSEQ multiplex PCR; TCRdb's table is partial and in-frame only. Here the sample spans 30,000 to 35,000 clones, roughly 91% being singletons. Sequenced material: peripheral blood, taken before any cancer treatment. These receptors came from a female donor older than 55 with stage I lung adenocarcinoma. Both conserved end residues are part of each CDR3. Each record gives: V gene, J gene, clone size, CDR3 protein. Clone size is given for some rows only: seen once, a few or many times, or a class if the clone is expanded.

>TRBV30|TRBJ2-3|.
CAWSVGDYSSTDTQYF
>TRBV27|TRBJ1-1|.
CASSPNRQWVSTEAFF
>TRBV5-4|TRBJ1-3|once
CASSLGGTAGNTIYF
>TRBV7-2|TRBJ2-1|.
CASSRTSDSYNEQFF
>TRBV11-2|TRBJ2-7|.
CASSSGLAGAEQYF
>TRBV7-6|TRBJ1-1|.
CASSSTLNTEAFF
>TRBV7-8|TRBJ2-7|.
CASSPSLDVYEQYF
>TRBV4-1|TRBJ1-3|.
CASSAGLSGNTIYF
>TRBV14|TRBJ2-7|.
CASSQPSLTSGVSYEQYF
>TRBV5-5|TRBJ2-5|.
CASSLAAGVETQYF
>TRBV7-8|TRBJ1-6|.
CASSLYGRGSYNSPLHF
>TRBV4-1|TRBJ2-6|few
CASSQDEGAGANVLTF
>TRBV30|TRBJ1-1|.
CAWSVAGNTEAFF
>TRBV5-1|TRBJ2-3|.
CASNPTSGFFMDTQYF
>TRBV27|TRBJ1-5|once
CASSFTPTRSQPQHF
>TRBV7-6|TRBJ1-2|.
CASSLAGQGFAYTF
>TRBV9|TRBJ2-2|.
CASNPGRLNTGELFF
>TRBV6-1|TRBJ1-5|.
CASMDSSNQPQHF
>TRBV4-1|TRBJ1-1|.
CASSRGVRGTEAFF
>TRBV6-4|TRBJ2-7|once
CASREVALSSYEQYF